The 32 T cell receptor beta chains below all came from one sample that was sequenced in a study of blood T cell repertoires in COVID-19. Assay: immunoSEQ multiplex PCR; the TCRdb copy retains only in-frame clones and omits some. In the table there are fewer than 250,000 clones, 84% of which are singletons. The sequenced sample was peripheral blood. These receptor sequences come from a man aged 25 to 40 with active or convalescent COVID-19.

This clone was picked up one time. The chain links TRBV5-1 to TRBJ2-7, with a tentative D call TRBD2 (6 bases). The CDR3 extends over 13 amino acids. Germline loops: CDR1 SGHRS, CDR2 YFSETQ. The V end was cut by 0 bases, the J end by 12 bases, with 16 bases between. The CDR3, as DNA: TGCGCCAGCAGCTTGGCTGGTTCGGGAGATGGGTACTTC. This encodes CASSLAGSGDGYF.

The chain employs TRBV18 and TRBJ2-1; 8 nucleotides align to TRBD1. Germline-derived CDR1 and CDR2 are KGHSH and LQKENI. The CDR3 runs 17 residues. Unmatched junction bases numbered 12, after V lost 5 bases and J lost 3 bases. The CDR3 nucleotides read TGTGCCAGCTCATTTCCGAGACAGGGGCTCGTCTACAATGAGCAGTTCTTC. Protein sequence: CASSFPRQGLVYNEQFF.

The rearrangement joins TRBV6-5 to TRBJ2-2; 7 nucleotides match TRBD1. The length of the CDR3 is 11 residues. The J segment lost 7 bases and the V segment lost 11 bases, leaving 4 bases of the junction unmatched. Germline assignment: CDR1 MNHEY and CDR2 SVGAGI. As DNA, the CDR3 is TGTGCCGGTCACAGGGGCGGGGAGCTGTTTTTT. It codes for CAGHRGGELFF.

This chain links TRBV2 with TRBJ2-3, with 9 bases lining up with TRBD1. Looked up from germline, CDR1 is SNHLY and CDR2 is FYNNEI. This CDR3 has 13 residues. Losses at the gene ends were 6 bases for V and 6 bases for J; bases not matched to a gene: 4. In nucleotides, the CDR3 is TGTGCCAGCAGCCGGACAGGGGATGATACGCAGTATTTT. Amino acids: CASSRTGDDTQYF.

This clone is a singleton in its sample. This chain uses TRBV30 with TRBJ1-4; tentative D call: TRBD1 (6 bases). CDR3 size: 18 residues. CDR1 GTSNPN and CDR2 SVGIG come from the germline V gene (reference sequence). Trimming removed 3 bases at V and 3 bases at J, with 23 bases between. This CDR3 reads CAWSEDRIRLRSNEKLFF. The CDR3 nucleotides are TGTGCCTGGAGCGAAGACAGGATCAGGTTGCGGTCTAATGAAAAACTGTTTTTT.

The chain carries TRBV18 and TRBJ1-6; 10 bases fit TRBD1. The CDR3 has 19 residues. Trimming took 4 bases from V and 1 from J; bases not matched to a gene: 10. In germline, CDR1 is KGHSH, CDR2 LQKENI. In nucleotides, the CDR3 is TGTGCCAGCTCACGCGCGGACAGGGGGATTGGATCCTATAATTCACCCCTCCACTTT. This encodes CASSRADRGIGSYNSPLHF.

The CDR3 sequence: CASSPPTGPGSNQPQHF. The CDR3 nucleotides are TGTGCCAGCTCACCACCCACAGGGCCGGGGAGCAATCAGCCCCAGCATTTT. This sequence joins TRBV18 and TRBJ1-5; D is perhaps TRBD1 (6 bases). Deletions cut 0 bases from V and 1 base from J, with 13 bases between. CDR3 length: 17 residues. CDR1 is KGHSH, CDR2 LQKENI, per germline.

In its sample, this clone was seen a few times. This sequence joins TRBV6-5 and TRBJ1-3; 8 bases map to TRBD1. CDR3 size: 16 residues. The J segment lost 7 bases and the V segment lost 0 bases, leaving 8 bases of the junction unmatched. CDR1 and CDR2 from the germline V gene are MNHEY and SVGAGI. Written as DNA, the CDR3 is TGTGCCAGCAGTTACTCGAGCCCGGACAGGGCCAACACCATATATTTT. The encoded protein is CASSYSSPDRANTIYF.

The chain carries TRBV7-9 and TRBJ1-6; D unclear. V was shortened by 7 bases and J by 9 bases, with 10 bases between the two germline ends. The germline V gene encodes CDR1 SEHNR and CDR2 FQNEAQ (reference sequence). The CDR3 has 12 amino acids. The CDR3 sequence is CASNGVGSPLHF. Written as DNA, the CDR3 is TGTGCCAGCAACGGGGTCGGTTCACCCCTCCACTTT.

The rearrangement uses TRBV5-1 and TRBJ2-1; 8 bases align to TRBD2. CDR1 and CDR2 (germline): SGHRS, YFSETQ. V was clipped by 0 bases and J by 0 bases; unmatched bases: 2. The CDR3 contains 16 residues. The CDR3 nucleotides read TGCGCCAGCAGCTTGGTTGCGGGGGGCTCCTACAATGAGCAGTTCTTC. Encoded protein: CASSLVAGGSYNEQFF. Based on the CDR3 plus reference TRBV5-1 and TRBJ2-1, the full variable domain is KAGVTQTPRYLIKTRGQQVTLSCSPISGHRSVSWYQQTPGQGLQFLFEYFSETQRNKGNFPGRFSGRQFSNSRSEMNVSTLELGDSALYLCASSLVAGGSYNEQFFGPGTRLTVL.

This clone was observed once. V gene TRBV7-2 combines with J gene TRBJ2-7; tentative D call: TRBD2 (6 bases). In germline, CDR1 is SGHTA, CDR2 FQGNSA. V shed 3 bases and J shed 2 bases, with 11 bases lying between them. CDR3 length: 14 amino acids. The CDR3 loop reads CASSFRRGPYEQYF. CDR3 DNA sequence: TGTGCCAGCAGCTTTAGGCGGGGCCCCTACGAGCAGTACTTC.

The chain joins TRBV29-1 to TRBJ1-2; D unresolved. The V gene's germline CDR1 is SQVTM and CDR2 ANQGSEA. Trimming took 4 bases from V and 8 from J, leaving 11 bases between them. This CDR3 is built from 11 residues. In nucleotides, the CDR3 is TGCAGCGTTGGGGCCGGAAGCGGCTACACCTTC. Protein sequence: CSVGAGSGYTF.

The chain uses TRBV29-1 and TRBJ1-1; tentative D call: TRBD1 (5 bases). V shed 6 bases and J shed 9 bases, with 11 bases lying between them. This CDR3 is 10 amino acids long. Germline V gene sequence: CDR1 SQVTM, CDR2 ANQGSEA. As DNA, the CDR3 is TGCAGCGTCGTTGACAGAAAAGCTTTCTTT. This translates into CSVVDRKAFF.

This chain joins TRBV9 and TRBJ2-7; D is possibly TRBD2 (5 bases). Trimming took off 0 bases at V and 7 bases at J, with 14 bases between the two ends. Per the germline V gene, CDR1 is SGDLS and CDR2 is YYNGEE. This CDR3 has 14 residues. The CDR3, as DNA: TGTGCCAGCAGCGTAGGGTGGGAGCTCAGGGAGCAGTACTTC. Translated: CASSVGWELREQYF.

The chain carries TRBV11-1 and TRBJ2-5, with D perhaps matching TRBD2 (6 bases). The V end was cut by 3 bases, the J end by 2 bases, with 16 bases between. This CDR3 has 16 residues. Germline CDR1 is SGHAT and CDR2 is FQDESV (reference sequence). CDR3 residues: CASSLSPGVGQETQYF. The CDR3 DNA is TGTGCCAGCAGCTTGTCTCCGGGAGTAGGACAAGAGACCCAGTACTTC.

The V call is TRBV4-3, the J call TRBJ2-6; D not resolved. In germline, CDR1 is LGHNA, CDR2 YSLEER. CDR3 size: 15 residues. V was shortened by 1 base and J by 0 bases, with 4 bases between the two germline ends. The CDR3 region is CASSQGHSGANVLTF. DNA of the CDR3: TGCGCCAGCAGCCAAGGACACTCTGGGGCCAACGTCCTGACTTTC.

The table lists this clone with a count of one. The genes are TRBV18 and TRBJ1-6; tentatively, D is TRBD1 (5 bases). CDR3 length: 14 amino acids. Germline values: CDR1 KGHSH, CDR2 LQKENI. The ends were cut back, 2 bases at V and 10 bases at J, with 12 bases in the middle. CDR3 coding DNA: TGTGCCAGCTCACCAAAGGACATAGGGTCACCCCTCCACTTT. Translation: CASSPKDIGSPLHF.

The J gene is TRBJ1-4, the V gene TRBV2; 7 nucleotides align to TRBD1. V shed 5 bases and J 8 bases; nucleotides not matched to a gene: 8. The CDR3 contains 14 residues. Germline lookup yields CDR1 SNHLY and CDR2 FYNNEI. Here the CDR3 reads CASSQTGFREKLFF. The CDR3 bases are TGTGCCAGCAGTCAGACAGGGTTCCGGGAAAAACTGTTTTTT.

The CDR3 DNA reads as TGTGCCAGTAGTAGAAGGGACAGGGGGGGCGGCACTGAAGCTTTCTTT. The encoded protein is CASSRRDRGGGTEAFF. This rearrangement joins TRBV19 to TRBJ1-1; TRBD1 matches at 11 bases. J gave up 4 bases and V 4 bases, and 8 bases lay outside the gene matches. CDR1 is LNHDA, CDR2 SQIVND, per germline (reference sequence). The CDR3 consists of 16 residues. Drawing the rest from reference TRBV19 and TRBJ1-1, the complete variable domain is DGGITQSPKYLFRKEGQNVTLSCEQNLNHDAMYWYRQDPGQGLRLIYYSQIVNDFQKGDIAEGYSVSREKKESFPLTVTSAQKNPTAFYLCASSRRDRGGGTEAFFGQGTRLTVV.

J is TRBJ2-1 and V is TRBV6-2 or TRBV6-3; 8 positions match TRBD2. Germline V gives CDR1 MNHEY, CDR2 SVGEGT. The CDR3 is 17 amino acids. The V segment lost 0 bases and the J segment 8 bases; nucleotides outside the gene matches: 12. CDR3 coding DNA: TGTGCCAGCAGTTACTCCCACGCCGGGACTAGTCTCCATGAGCAGTTCTTC. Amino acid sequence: CASSYSHAGTSLHEQFF.

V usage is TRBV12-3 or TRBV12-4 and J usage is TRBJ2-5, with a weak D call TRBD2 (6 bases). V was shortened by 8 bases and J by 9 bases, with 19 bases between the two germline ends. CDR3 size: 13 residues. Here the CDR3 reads CASLTGLPRAQYF. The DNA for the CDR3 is TGTGCCAGCCTCACGGGACTGCCTAGGGCCCAGTACTTC.

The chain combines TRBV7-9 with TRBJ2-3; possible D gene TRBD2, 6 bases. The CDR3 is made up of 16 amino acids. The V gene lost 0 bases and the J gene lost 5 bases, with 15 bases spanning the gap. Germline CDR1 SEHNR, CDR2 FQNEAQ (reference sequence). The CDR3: CASSLASGVGKDTQYF. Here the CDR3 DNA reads TGTGCCAGCAGCTTAGCGTCGGGAGTAGGGAAAGATACGCAGTATTTT.

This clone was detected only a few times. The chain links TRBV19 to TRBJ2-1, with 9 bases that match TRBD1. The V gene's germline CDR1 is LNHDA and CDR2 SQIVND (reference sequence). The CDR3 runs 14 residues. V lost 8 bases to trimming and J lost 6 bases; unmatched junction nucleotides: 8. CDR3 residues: CASLDRGKGNEQFF. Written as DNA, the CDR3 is TGTGCCAGTTTGGACAGGGGAAAGGGCAATGAGCAGTTCTTC. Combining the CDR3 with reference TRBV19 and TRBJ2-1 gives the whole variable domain DGGITQSPKYLFRKEGQNVTLSCEQNLNHDAMYWYRQDPGQGLRLIYYSQIVNDFQKGDIAEGYSVSREKKESFPLTVTSAQKNPTAFYLCASLDRGKGNEQFFGPGTRLTVL.

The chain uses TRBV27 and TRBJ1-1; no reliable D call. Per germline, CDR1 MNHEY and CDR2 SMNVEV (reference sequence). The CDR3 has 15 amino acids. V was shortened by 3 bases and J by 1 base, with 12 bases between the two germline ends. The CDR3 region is CASSFSYSKNTEAFF. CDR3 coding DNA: TGTGCCAGCAGTTTCTCTTACAGTAAGAACACTGAAGCTTTCTTT.

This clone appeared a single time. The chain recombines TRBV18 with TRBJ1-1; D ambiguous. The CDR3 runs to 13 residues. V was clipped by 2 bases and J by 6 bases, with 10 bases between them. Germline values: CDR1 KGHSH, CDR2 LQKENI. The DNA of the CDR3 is TGTGCCAGCTCACCATTGGCCGGGGCTGAAGCTTTCTTT. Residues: CASSPLAGAEAFF.

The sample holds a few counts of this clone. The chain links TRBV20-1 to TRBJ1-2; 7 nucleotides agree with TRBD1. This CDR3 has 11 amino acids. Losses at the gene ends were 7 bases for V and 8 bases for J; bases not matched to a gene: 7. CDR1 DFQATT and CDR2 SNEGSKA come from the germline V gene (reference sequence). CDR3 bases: TGCAGTGGGGCGACAGGGAGAGGCTACACCTTC. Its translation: CSGATGRGYTF.

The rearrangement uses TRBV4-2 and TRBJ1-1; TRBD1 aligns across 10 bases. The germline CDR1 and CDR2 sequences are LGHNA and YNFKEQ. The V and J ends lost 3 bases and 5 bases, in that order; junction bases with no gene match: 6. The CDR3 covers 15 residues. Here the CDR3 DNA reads TGTGCCAGCAGCCAGGACAGGGGGATGGAGACTGAAGCTTTCTTT. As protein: CASSQDRGMETEAFF.

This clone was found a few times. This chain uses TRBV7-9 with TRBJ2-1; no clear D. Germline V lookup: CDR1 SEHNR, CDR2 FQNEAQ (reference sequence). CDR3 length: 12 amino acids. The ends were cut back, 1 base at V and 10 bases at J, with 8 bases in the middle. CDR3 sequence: CASSLDWREQFF. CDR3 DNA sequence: TGTGCCAGCAGCTTAGACTGGCGGGAGCAGTTCTTC.

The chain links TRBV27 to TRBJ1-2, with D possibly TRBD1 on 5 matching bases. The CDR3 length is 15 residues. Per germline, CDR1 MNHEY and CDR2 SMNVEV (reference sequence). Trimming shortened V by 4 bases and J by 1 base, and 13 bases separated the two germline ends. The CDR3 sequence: CASSYVPGLNYGYTF. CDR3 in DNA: TGTGCCAGCAGTTACGTACCAGGGCTTAACTATGGCTACACCTTC.

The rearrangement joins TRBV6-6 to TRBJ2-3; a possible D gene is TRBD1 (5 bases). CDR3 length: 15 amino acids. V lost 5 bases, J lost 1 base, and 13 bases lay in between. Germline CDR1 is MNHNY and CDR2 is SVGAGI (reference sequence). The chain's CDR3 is CASSPRAPRTDTQYF. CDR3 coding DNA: TGTGCCAGCAGTCCCAGGGCCCCCCGCACAGATACGCAGTATTTT.

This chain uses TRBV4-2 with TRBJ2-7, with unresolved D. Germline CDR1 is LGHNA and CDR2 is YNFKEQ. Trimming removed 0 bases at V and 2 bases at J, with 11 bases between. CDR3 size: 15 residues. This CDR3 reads CASSQEIRSPYEQYF. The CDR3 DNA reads TGTGCCAGCAGCCAAGAGATACGGTCGCCCTACGAGCAGTACTTC.

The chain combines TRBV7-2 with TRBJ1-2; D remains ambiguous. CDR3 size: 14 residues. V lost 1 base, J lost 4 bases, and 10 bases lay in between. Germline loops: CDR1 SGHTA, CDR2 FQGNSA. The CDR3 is CASSLGWQVYGYTF. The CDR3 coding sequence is TGTGCCAGCAGCTTAGGTTGGCAGGTCTATGGCTACACCTTC.